Listed below are T cell receptor beta chains from one sample, sequenced in a study of cytomegalovirus exposure and HLA in healthy donors. Generated by immunoSEQ multiplex PCR, the TCRdb table keeps only in-frame clones and is missing some. The sample contains approximately 270,000 clones, 80% to 90% of which appear only once. The sequencing sample was made of PBMCs. The receptors come from a woman younger than 30 in good health and CMV-seronegative. Each CDR3 is given with its conserved first and last residue. D genes are given only for firm matches. Expanded clones are given a class, and other clones once, few, many or no size at all.

clone size: few
J gene: TRBJ2-5
V gene: TRBV5-5
D gene: NA
CDR3 DNA: TGTGCCAGTTCTTCTCAGGCCTTCCGAGAGACCCAGTACTTC
CDR3 protein: CASSSQAFRETQYF

clone size: few
J gene: TRBJ2-2
V gene: TRBV19
D gene: TRBD2
CDR3 DNA: TGTGCCAGTAGTACAGGCTTGGGACTAGCGTATTCGAACACCGGGGAGCTGTTTTTT
CDR3 protein: CASSTGLGLAYSNTGELFF

clone size: NA
J gene: TRBJ2-7
V gene: TRBV9
D gene: TRBD1
CDR3 DNA: TGTGCCAGCAGTCTCGGACAGGACTACGAGCAGTACTTC
CDR3 protein: CASSLGQDYEQYF

clone size: NA
J gene: TRBJ1-2
V gene: TRBV7-2
D gene: TRBD1
CDR3 DNA: TGTGCCAGCAGCCCTACTAAACAGGGGGAGGATGGCTACACCTTC
CDR3 protein: CASSPTKQGEDGYTF

clone size: NA
J gene: TRBJ1-2
V gene: TRBV4-1
D gene: NA
CDR3 DNA: TGCGCCTCTTTCAGAAATAACTATGGCTACACCTTC
CDR3 protein: CASFRNNYGYTF

clone size: NA
J gene: TRBJ1-5
V gene: TRBV27
D gene: TRBD1
CDR3 DNA: TGTGCCAGCAGTTTCGTAGGGACAGGGGGCAATCAGCCCCAGCATTTT
CDR3 protein: CASSFVGTGGNQPQHF

clone size: NA
J gene: TRBJ1-2
V gene: TRBV7-6
D gene: TRBD1
CDR3 DNA: TGTGCCAGCAGCTTCCCCCCCCCGGGACAGGGAGCTAACTATGGCTACACCTTC
CDR3 protein: CASSFPPPGQGANYGYTF

clone size: NA
J gene: TRBJ1-2
V gene: TRBV2
D gene: TRBD1
CDR3 DNA: TGTGCCAGCGGGCGGACAGGACTTGGCTATGGCTACACCTTC
CDR3 protein: CASGRTGLGYGYTF

clone size: NA
J gene: TRBJ1-4
V gene: TRBV7-8
D gene: TRBD1
CDR3 DNA: TGTGCCAGCAGCACGCGACAGGGGATGGGTGAAAAACTGTTTTTT
CDR3 protein: CASSTRQGMGEKLFF

clone size: NA
J gene: TRBJ2-7
V gene: TRBV2
D gene: TRBD2
CDR3 DNA: TGTGCCAGCAGCCTAGCGGGGAAGAAAGAATACGAGCAGTACTTC
CDR3 protein: CASSLAGKKEYEQYF

clone size: once
J gene: TRBJ1-2
V gene: TRBV6-6
D gene: TRBD1
CDR3 DNA: TGTGCCAGCAGTCTAGGACAGGGAAGCGGCTACACCTTC
CDR3 protein: CASSLGQGSGYTF

clone size: NA
J gene: TRBJ1-5
V gene: TRBV2
D gene: NA
CDR3 DNA: TGTGCCAGCAGACAGGAGTATAGCAATCAGCCCCAGCATTTT
CDR3 protein: CASRQEYSNQPQHF

clone size: NA
J gene: TRBJ1-2
V gene: TRBV7-3
D gene: TRBD1
CDR3 DNA: TGTGCCAGCAGCTTAATAGGAGGGGGCGATAACTATGGCTACACCTTC
CDR3 protein: CASSLIGGGDNYGYTF

clone size: once
J gene: TRBJ1-2
V gene: TRBV11-2
D gene: NA
CDR3 DNA: TGTGCCAGCAGCCTGAGCAACTATGGCTACACCTTC
CDR3 protein: CASSLSNYGYTF

clone size: NA
J gene: TRBJ2-4
V gene: TRBV4-1
D gene: NA
CDR3 DNA: TGCGCCAGCAGCGCCGGATTCAGGGGCATTCAGTACTTC
CDR3 protein: CASSAGFRGIQYF

clone size: NA
J gene: TRBJ2-7
V gene: TRBV10-1
D gene: NA
CDR3 DNA: TGCGCCAGCAGTGAAACAGGGTTGGCTGGGGAGCAGTACTTC
CDR3 protein: CASSETGLAGEQYF

clone size: few
J gene: TRBJ1-2
V gene: TRBV2
D gene: TRBD1
CDR3 DNA: TGTGCCAGCCGGCCGGGACAGGGAATCTACACCTTC
CDR3 protein: CASRPGQGIYTF

clone size: NA
J gene: TRBJ2-3
V gene: TRBV7-9
D gene: TRBD2
CDR3 DNA: TGTGCCAGCAGCTTCGGAGCGGGGGGACTGCACACAGATACGCAGTATTTT
CDR3 protein: CASSFGAGGLHTDTQYF

clone size: NA
J gene: TRBJ2-1
V gene: TRBV9
D gene: NA
CDR3 DNA: TGTGCCAGCAGCCCCCGCGGGCCCTCCTACAATGAGCAGTTCTTC
CDR3 protein: CASSPRGPSYNEQFF

clone size: few
J gene: TRBJ1-1
V gene: TRBV9
D gene: NA
CDR3 DNA: TGTGCCAGCAGCGTAGCCTCTTCGGGGTACACTGAAGCTTTCTTT
CDR3 protein: CASSVASSGYTEAFF

clone size: NA
J gene: TRBJ1-5
V gene: TRBV15
D gene: NA
CDR3 DNA: TGTGCCACCAGCGGCAGGGATTTCCAGCCCCAGCATTTT
CDR3 protein: CATSGRDFQPQHF

clone size: NA
J gene: TRBJ2-7
V gene: TRBV19
D gene: NA
CDR3 DNA: TGTGCCAGTAGTACCCCGGACTACCACTACGAGCAGTACTTC
CDR3 protein: CASSTPDYHYEQYF

clone size: few
J gene: TRBJ1-2
V gene: TRBV30
D gene: NA
CDR3 DNA: TGTGCCTGGAGTTTCGAGGTTCGAGGGGGCTACACCTTC
CDR3 protein: CAWSFEVRGGYTF

clone size: NA
J gene: TRBJ1-2
V gene: TRBV6-5
D gene: TRBD1
CDR3 DNA: TGTGCCAGCAGTTACTCTGGGACAGCAGCGTATGGCTACACCTTC
CDR3 protein: CASSYSGTAAYGYTF

clone size: NA
J gene: TRBJ1-3
V gene: TRBV6-5
D gene: TRBD1
CDR3 DNA: TGTGCCAGCAGCCCCGGGACAGGGAAGGGAAACACCATATATTTT
CDR3 protein: CASSPGTGKGNTIYF